This T cell receptor (beta chain) was captured by sequencing in a study of cytomegalovirus exposure and HLA in healthy donors. About the study: HLA-typed donors were the source of 83 million or so unique TCRs, which an early data release held.

The CDR3 length is 15 residues. Germline CDR1 and CDR2: SGHRS and YFSETQ. Trimming at V came to 3 bases and at J to 0 bases, leaving 3 bases not matched to a gene. PCR was performed using 60 Vbeta and 13 Jbeta primers. Using immunoSEQ multiplex PCR, the repertoire was profiled, and TCRdb retains in-frame clones only, with some absent. The sample holds about 60,000 clones, under 85% seen once. A note on this clone: What it binds is not known.

Study-wide results and limits: Later work showed greater clonal expansion in HLA-associated TCR beta chains than in equally common others. Productive rates of about 90% or about 30% were seen for most TCR beta V segments in an earlier analysis.

The TCR was taken from a woman in her 30s in good health and CMV-seronegative. The rearrangement uses TRBV5-1 and TRBJ1-1; 9 bases fit TRBD1. The sample consisted of PBMCs. The CDR3 DNA follows: TGCGCCAGCAGCTCCGGGACAGGGTTGAACACTGAAGCTTTCTTT. It codes for CASSSGTGLNTEAFF.